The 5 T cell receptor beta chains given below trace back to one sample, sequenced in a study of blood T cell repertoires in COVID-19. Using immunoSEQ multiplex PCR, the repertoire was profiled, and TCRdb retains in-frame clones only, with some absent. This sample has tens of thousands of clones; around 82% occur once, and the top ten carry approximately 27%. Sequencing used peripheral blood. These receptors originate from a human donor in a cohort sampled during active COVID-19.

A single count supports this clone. The chain's CDR3 is CASSFQQVSSYNEQFF. The CDR3 nucleotides read TGTGCCAGCAGCTTCCAACAGGTCAGCTCCTACAATGAGCAGTTCTTC. V is TRBV7-6 and J is TRBJ2-1, with D perhaps matching TRBD1 (5 bases). In germline, CDR1 is SGHVS, CDR2 FNYEAQ. The CDR3 is 16 residues long. Between the trimmed V and J ends, which lost 3 bases and 0 bases, there was a span of 12 bases.

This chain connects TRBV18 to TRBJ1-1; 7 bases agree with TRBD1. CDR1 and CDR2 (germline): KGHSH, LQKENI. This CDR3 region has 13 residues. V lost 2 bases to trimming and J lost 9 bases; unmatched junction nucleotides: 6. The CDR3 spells CASSPGTAPKAFF. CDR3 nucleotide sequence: TGTGCCAGCTCACCAGGGACAGCCCCGAAAGCTTTCTTT.

In nucleotides, the CDR3 is TGTGCCAGCAGCTTGGGGGGGACACGCAGCTCCTACAATGAGCAGTTCTTC. This encodes CASSLGGTRSSYNEQFF. The chain recombines TRBV5-6 with TRBJ2-1, with TRBD1 as a possible D gene (6 bases). V lost 0 bases, J lost 0 bases, and 13 bases lay in between. The CDR3 length is 17 residues. The V gene's germline CDR1 is SGHDT and CDR2 YYEEEE. Full variable domain (remainder filled in from reference TRBV5-6 and TRBJ2-1): DAGVTQSPTHLIKTRGQQVTLRCSPKSGHDTVSWYQQALGQGPQFIFQYYEEEERQRGNFPDRFSGHQFPNYSSELNVNALLLGDSALYLCASSLGGTRSSYNEQFFGPGTRLTVL.

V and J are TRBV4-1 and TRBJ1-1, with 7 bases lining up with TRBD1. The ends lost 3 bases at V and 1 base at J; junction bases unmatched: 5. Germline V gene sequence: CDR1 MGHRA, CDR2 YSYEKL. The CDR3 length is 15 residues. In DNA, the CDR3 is TGCGCCAGCAGCCAGGAGGGGGCTTGGAACACTGAAGCTTTCTTT. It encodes CASSQEGAWNTEAFF.

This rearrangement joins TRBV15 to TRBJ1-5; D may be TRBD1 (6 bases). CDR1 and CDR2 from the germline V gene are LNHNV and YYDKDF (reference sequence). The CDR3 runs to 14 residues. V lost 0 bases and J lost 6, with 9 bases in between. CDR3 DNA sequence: TGTGCCACCAGCAGAGATAGGGGGAGTCAGCCCCAGCATTTT. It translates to CATSRDRGSQPQHF.